This T cell receptor beta chain was obtained from a study of identical twins (dated by TCRdb to the mid-2010s). With regard to the full study: The study deep-sequenced TCR alpha and beta repertoires from monozygotic twins, unrelated adults of various ages and cord blood to test whether fetal clonotypes persist. To rule out contamination, replicate twin experiments were performed at different times with different library preparation protocols.

In the case of this clonotype: Its antigen is still unknown. Base qualities were left out, and no much larger clone turns up one base away.

For this chain, trimming is 3 bases at the V end and 0 bases at the J end, and the number of junction bases without a gene match is 4. CDR1 and CDR2, looked up from the germline V gene, are SQVTM and ANQGSEA. Including cysteine and phenylalanine, the CDR3 has 14 amino acids. Here the CDR3 DNA is all that survives: 42 bases in frame from base 1. Every donor in the study was a healthy Caucasian. The twin cohort comprised three pairs of female monozygotic twins, all aged roughly 18 to 30 years. RNA for TCR libraries was isolated from peripheral blood mononuclear cells. The research as a whole found: Fewer insertions were carried by abundant cord blood beta clonotypes, a similar but weaker trend appeared in young adult naive repertoires, and no such trend appeared in memory repertoires. Compared with coincidental sharing between unrelated individuals, out-of-frame TCR alpha sequences shared between twins had an excess of sequences with low generation probability. A weaker excess of twin sharing was found in beta out-of-frame sequences because the signal-to-noise ratio was lowered by fewer shared sequences. Out-of-frame TCR alpha sharing in monozygotic twins was systematically underestimated by recombination models, whereas sharing between unrelated individuals was in agreement with the recombination models. Because the same donors could not be followed over many years, conclusions were based on cross-sectional statistical analysis. Zero-insertion analyses could be partly confounded by invariant T cells such as MAIT and iNKT, though diverse VJ usage argued against such confounding for most clonotypes.

Library preparation employed 5' RACE. The reads were generated on an Illumina HiSeq 2000. A universal primer binding site was added through template switching, and the final cDNA carried a unique molecular identifier so that TCR cDNA molecules could be counted accurately. Specific primers in the conserved constant-segment region were used to synthesize first-strand cDNA for TCR alpha and beta chains. To control for contamination, every cDNA library was double barcoded, receiving both a SMART-Mk sample barcode and Illumina barcodes. Two successive PCR steps introduced TruSeq adapter sequences along with Illumina sample barcodes. The TCR alpha and beta cDNA libraries were sequenced on the Illumina HiSeq platform using custom primers. On the study's bioinformatics: Raw reads were processed with MiGEC to extract unique molecular identifiers, and MiXCR was used to determine CDR3 positions. For each individual, recombination models were inferred using an EM algorithm with the repgenHMM and IGoR tools. Shared clonotypes were analyzed with the tcR package in R, and sharing was normalized by the product of cloneset sizes. To study raw recombination without the effects of thymic and clonal selection, out-of-frame nonproductive sequences were analyzed. TCRdb reworked the public reads: Q25 trimming with fastp, MiXCR clone assembly, productive beta chains retained. Each entry merges the rows of one CDR3 protein and shows their most common DNA and genes. These V and J calls derive from TCRdb rather than the authors' analysis. A total of hundreds of thousands of distinct CDR3 sequences appear in this sample, around 7.5% of them only once. The biggest ten clones account for 1.5% to 2% of the sample.

These sequences were also reported in another study, on yellow fever vaccine responses in identical twins. Looking at the second paper: The T cell response to vaccination in identical twins was reported by the authors to appear partly convergent and partly personalized. In the study, vaccine-responding T cell clones were precisely tracked in identical twins.

The sequence came from a woman aged 18-35 years in good health. The sequencing sample was made of PBMCs. Here the chain combines TRBV29-1 and TRBJ1-1; 7 central bases correspond to TRBD1. The DNA sequence is given as TGCAGCGTTGAGACAGGGTCGATGAACACTGAAGCTTTCTTT. Its product reads: CSVETGSMNTEAFF.